One TCR beta chain is described in this entry. Its antigen remains unknown. The data were obtained in a study of cytomegalovirus exposure and HLA in healthy donors. The wider study: Among several hundred genotyped donors, about 85% fell in the Caucasian-associated ancestry cluster. The study's findings and limits: Previous analysis showed most TCR beta V segments were productive about 90% or about 30% of the time.

Primers for the PCR totalled 60 Vbeta and 13 Jbeta. Clones were read by immunoSEQ multiplex PCR, and TCRdb kept only the in-frame ones, dropping some. In the table there are about 120,000 clones, roughly four fifths of which are singletons. Those who donated were healthy bone marrow donors. The CDR3 covers 16 residues. Unmatched junction bases numbered 13, after V lost 7 bases and J lost 7 bases. The germline gives CDR1 MNHNS, CDR2 SASEGT. V is TRBV6-1 and J is TRBJ1-1; 12 nucleotides match TRBD1. Material for sequencing was PBMCs. This clonotype was sampled from a middle-aged woman in good health and CMV-seropositive. CDR3 sequence: CASIDSGQGAFHEAFF. In DNA, the CDR3 is TGTGCCAGCATTGATTCGGGACAGGGGGCTTTCCATGAAGCTTTCTTT.